Listed below are T cell receptor beta chains from one sample, sequenced in a study of early T cells in non-severe SARS-CoV-2 infection. MiXCR, applied by TCRdb to the 5' RACE reads, yields one record per CDR3 protein. The sample holds roughly 28,000 distinct CDR3 sequences, roughly 4.2% seen once. Material: whole blood. The origin of the receptors is an adult who was a healthcare worker with PCR-confirmed SARS-CoV-2 infection or an uninfected control (not recorded which). Both conserved end residues are part of each CDR3. The D gene is left open where the match is weak. For some rows the clone size is stated as once, few or many, or as a class when expanded; others skip it.

>medium-sized|TRBJ2-7|.|TRBV12-3/TRBV12-4
CASSLQGYEQYF
TGTGCCAGCAGTCTACAGGGCTACGAGCAGTACTTC
>many|TRBJ2-2|.|TRBV30
CAWSEFTGELFF
TGTGCCTGGAGTGAGTTCACCGGGGAGCTGTTTTTT
>many|TRBJ1-1|TRBD1|TRBV12-5
CASGLVVMLETGVNTEAFF
TGTGCTAGTGGTTTGGTAGTCATGTTGGAGACAGGGGTGAACACTGAAGCTTTCTTT
>many|TRBJ2-1|TRBD1|TRBV7-8
CASSFPGQGDYNEQFF
TGTGCCAGCAGCTTCCCGGGACAGGGGGATTACAATGAGCAGTTCTTC
>few|TRBJ2-7|.|TRBV27
CASSFNRDLSYEQYF
TGTGCCAGCAGTTTCAACAGGGACCTCTCCTACGAGCAGTACTTC
>many|TRBJ2-7|.|TRBV10-3
CAIRKQGGNSYEQYF
TGTGCCATCAGGAAACAGGGTGGCAACTCCTACGAGCAGTACTTC
>many|TRBJ2-7|.|TRBV29-1
CSATLADPYEQYF
TGCAGCGCAACATTAGCGGATCCCTACGAGCAGTACTTC
>many|TRBJ2-7|TRBD2|TRBV28
CASRVAGPRGEQYF
TGTGCCAGCAGGGTAGCGGGGCCAAGGGGCGAGCAGTACTTC
>few|TRBJ1-3|.|TRBV7-2
CASSRTGSSGNTIYF
TGTGCCAGCAGCCGTACGGGATCCTCTGGAAACACCATATATTTT
>.|TRBJ2-3|TRBD2|TRBV7-2
CASSSLAGGTDTQYF
TGTGCCAGCAGCTCACTAGCGGGGGGAACAGATACGCAGTATTTT
>many|TRBJ2-5|TRBD1|TRBV7-8
CASRTGERETQYF
TGTGCCAGCAGGACAGGGGAGAGAGAGACCCAGTACTTC
>.|TRBJ2-7|.|TRBV10-3
CAISDSFEQYF
TGTGCCATCAGTGACTCCTTCGAGCAGTACTTC
>many|TRBJ2-1|.|TRBV9
CASSAQSDRPGFNEQFF
TGTGCCAGCAGCGCCCAATCCGACAGGCCGGGGTTCAATGAGCAGTTCTTC
>.|TRBJ2-1|.|TRBV20-1
CSASPDYNNEQFF
TGCAGTGCTAGCCCGGACTATAACAATGAGCAGTTCTTC
>few|TRBJ2-1|.|TRBV5-6
CASSGGPGQGPSYNEQFF
TGTGCCAGCAGCGGGGGCCCAGGGCAGGGCCCCTCCTACAATGAGCAGTTCTTC
>many|TRBJ1-2|.|TRBV15
CATSTRITGDGYTF
TGTGCCACCAGCACACGAATAACAGGAGACGGCTACACCTTC
>many|TRBJ2-7|.|TRBV5-1
CASSFNRDYEQYF
TGCGCCAGCAGCTTTAACAGGGACTACGAGCAGTACTTC
>many|TRBJ1-5|.|TRBV19
CASSMLGQPNQPQHF
TGTGCCAGTAGTATGCTCGGACAGCCAAATCAGCCCCAGCATTTT
>many|TRBJ2-2|.|TRBV21-1
CASSKARLAGCHTGELFF
TGTGCCAGCAGCAAAGCGCGACTAGCGGGATGCCACACCGGGGAGCTGTTTTTT
>many|TRBJ2-5|TRBD2|TRBV12-3/TRBV12-4
CASSFRGGFQETQYF
TGTGCCAGCAGTTTTCGGGGGGGATTCCAAGAGACCCAGTACTTC
>.|TRBJ2-1|.|TRBV20-1
CSASGRDNEQFF
TGCAGTGCTAGCGGTCGGGACAATGAGCAGTTCTTC
>few|TRBJ2-4|TRBD1|TRBV20-1
CSAGDSATAKNIQYF
TGCAGTGCCGGGGACAGTGCTACCGCCAAAAACATTCAGTACTTC
>few|TRBJ2-4|TRBD2|TRBV4-1
CASSQDGLAGGASIQYF
TGCGCCAGCAGCCAAGATGGGCTAGCGGGAGGGGCCAGCATTCAGTACTTC
>many|TRBJ2-1|TRBD2|TRBV27
CASSIAGGEQFF
TGTGCCAGCAGTATAGCGGGAGGGGAGCAGTTCTTC
>many|TRBJ2-7|.|TRBV4-1
CASSRFRGRTYEQYF
TGCGCCAGTTCTCGGTTCAGGGGCCGAACCTACGAGCAGTACTTC
>.|TRBJ2-1|.|TRBV7-9
CASTLRPDNEQFF
TGTGCCAGCACCCTACGACCGGACAATGAGCAGTTCTTC
>many|TRBJ2-7|TRBD1|TRBV28
CASTPTGAYEQYF
TGTGCCAGCACGCCGACAGGGGCCTACGAGCAGTACTTC
>many|TRBJ2-2|.|TRBV7-9
CASSFVTANTGELFF
TGTGCCAGCAGCTTCGTGACAGCAAACACCGGGGAGCTGTTTTTT
>many|TRBJ1-1|TRBD1|TRBV7-6
CASSPTDRANTEAFF
TGTGCCAGCAGCCCCACGGACAGGGCGAACACTGAAGCTTTCTTT
>.|TRBJ2-7|.|TRBV18
CASSPNEQDVYEQYF
TGTGCCAGCTCACCAAACGAACAGGATGTCTACGAGCAGTACTTC
>.|TRBJ2-2|.|TRBV7-9
CASSSPLNTGELFF
TGTGCCAGCAGCTCCCCACTGAACACCGGGGAGCTGTTTTTT
>many|TRBJ2-7|.|TRBV5-1
CASSTSTTYEQYF
TGCGCCAGCAGCACCTCCACCACGTACGAGCAGTACTTC
>many|TRBJ1-2|.|TRBV20-1
CSARETYRVGGGYTF
TGCAGTGCTAGAGAGACCTATCGGGTCGGCGGGGGCTACACCTTC
>many|TRBJ2-7|.|TRBV11-2
CASRPHSSYEQYF
TGTGCCAGCAGGCCTCATAGCAGCTACGAGCAGTACTTC
>.|TRBJ2-7|.|TRBV6-5
CASSYSLRVVPYEQYF
TGTGCCAGCAGTTACTCGCTCAGGGTGGTACCCTACGAGCAGTACTTC
>few|TRBJ2-2|.|TRBV11-2
CASSLVWNTGELFF
TGTGCCAGCAGCTTAGTTTGGAACACCGGGGAGCTGTTTTTT
>many|TRBJ1-1|.|TRBV7-2
CASSLYPLTEAFF
TGTGCCAGCAGCTTATACCCCCTTACTGAAGCTTTCTTT